The 23 T cell receptor beta chains below all came from one sample that was sequenced in a study of blood T cells in healthy people across ages. Through a sample-barcoded 5' primer and a J-beta primer mix, a second PCR was run for about 6 to 11 cycles. TCRdb ran MiXCR on the 5' RACE reads and lists one entry per CDR3 protein. The data contain 1.5 million to 2 million distinct CDR3 sequences, roughly 49% of them singletons. Sequencing was performed on blood. The receptors come from a woman aged 40 to 50 in good health.

The chain joins TRBV6-5 to TRBJ2-1; 10 nucleotides match TRBD1. Germline CDR1 and CDR2: MNHEY and SVGAGI. The CDR3 contains 15 residues. V was pared by 0 bases and J by 7 bases, with 3 bases of the junction left unmatched. CDR3 DNA: TGTGCCAGCAGTTACTCAGGGACAGGGGTGAATGAGCAGTTCTTC. Amino acid sequence: CASSYSGTGVNEQFF.

V usage is TRBV4-3 and J usage is TRBJ2-1; no firm D call. Trimming pared 0 bases from V and 7 bases from J, leaving 13 bases between. This CDR3 spans 15 amino acids. Germline CDR1 LGHNA, CDR2 YSLEER. The CDR3 DNA reads as TGCGCCAGCAGCCAAGACCATTCATTGGGGAATGAGCAGTTCTTC. This gives the protein CASSQDHSLGNEQFF.

The chain joins TRBV28 to TRBJ2-5; D not resolved. Germline CDR1 is MDHEN and CDR2 is SYDVKM. Trimming pared 5 bases from V and 11 bases from J, leaving 24 bases between. This CDR3 is 15 amino acids long. The CDR3 DNA reads as TGTGCCAGCAGTCCCGGGTCAGGACCTTTCAATGAGCAGTACTTC. This sequence encodes CASSPGSGPFNEQYF. Filled out from reference TRBV28 and TRBJ2-5, the complete variable domain reads DVKVTQSSRYLVKRTGEKVFLECVQDMDHENMFWYRQDPGLGLRLIYFSYDVKMKEKGDIPEGYSVSREKKERFSLILESASTNQTSMYLCASSPGSGPFNEQYFGPGTRLLVL.

The V gene is TRBV6-2 or TRBV6-3, the J gene TRBJ2-5; 10 bases fit TRBD1. Germline lookup yields CDR1 MNHEY and CDR2 SVGEGT. The CDR3 extends over 15 amino acids. V gave up 6 bases and J gave up 11 bases; unmatched junction bases: 15. This chain's CDR3 is CASRPGTGDGNEQYF. Here the CDR3 DNA reads TGTGCCAGCAGACCCGGGACAGGGGACGGGAATGAGCAGTACTTC.

This clonotype came up a few times. J is TRBJ1-2 and V is TRBV5-1; D gene ambiguous. Germline values: CDR1 SGHRS, CDR2 YFSETQ. The CDR3 contains 11 residues. Trimming shortened V by 0 bases and J by 8 bases, and 5 bases separated the two germline ends. CDR3 nucleotides: TGCGCCAGCAGCTTGGGTTGGGGCTACACCTTC. Protein sequence: CASSLGWGYTF.

This clonotype was counted a few times. The chain employs TRBV11-1 and TRBJ2-7; the D is unclear. The CDR3 is made up of 16 amino acids. V was shortened by 5 bases and J by 1 base, with 18 bases between the two germline ends. Germline values: CDR1 SGHAT, CDR2 FQDESV (reference sequence). CDR3 region: CASSPAPDPTSYEQYF. The CDR3 nucleotides are TGTGCCAGCAGCCCTGCCCCGGATCCAACTTCCTACGAGCAGTACTTC.

This clonotype was seen a single time. Possible read error: a much larger clone is one base away. The genes are TRBV25-1 and TRBJ1-4; D is ambiguous. Germline lookup yields CDR1 MGHDK and CDR2 SYGVNS. This CDR3 spans 14 amino acids. CDR3 in amino acids: CASGKAATNKKLFF. CDR3 bases: TGTGCCAGCGGAAAAGCTGCAACTAATAAAAAACTGTTTTTT.

The gene calls are TRBV9 and TRBJ2-7, with TRBD2 matching 8 bases. The end of the DNA is better explained by TRBJ2-5, so the J call may be wrong. CDR3 size: 15 residues. Germline lookup yields CDR1 SGDLS and CDR2 YYNGEE. CDR3 sequence: CASSVGSAGAETQYF. CDR3 DNA: TGTGCCAGCAGCGTAGGATCAGCGGGGGCGGAGACCCAGTACTTC.

The chain has TRBV7-2 and TRBJ2-7, with D possibly being TRBD1 (7 bases). CDR3 length: 15 residues. CDR1 SGHTA and CDR2 FQGNSA come from the germline V gene. Trimming removed 4 bases from V and 6 bases from J, with 19 bases in between. CDR3: CASSSSSGDRFEQYF. Written as DNA, the CDR3 is TGTGCCAGCAGCTCCTCTTCGGGGGACAGATTCGAGCAGTACTTC.

The chain couples TRBV20-1 to TRBJ2-1, with D perhaps matching TRBD1 or TRBD2 (5 bases each). The CDR3 length is 13 residues. With 3 bases removed from V and 6 bases from J, the gap between germline ends came to 12 bases. Germline CDR1 is DFQATT and CDR2 is SNEGSKA (reference sequence). The CDR3 region is CSARGEIGNEQFF. In DNA form, the CDR3 reads TGCAGTGCTAGGGGGGAAATTGGCAATGAGCAGTTCTTC.

The genes are TRBV4-2 and TRBJ2-7; TRBD1 matches at 9 bases. V lost 1 base to trimming and J lost 5 bases; unmatched junction nucleotides: 6. Germline CDR1 reads LGHNA; CDR2 reads YNFKEQ. The CDR3 sequence is 15 residues long. In DNA form, the CDR3 reads TGTGCCAGCAGCCAAGGGGGACAGGGAATCAACGAGCAGTACTTC. This encodes CASSQGGQGINEQYF.

The gene calls are TRBV6-1 and TRBJ2-3; TRBD1 matches at 8 bases. The CDR3 length is 17 residues. Per the germline V gene, CDR1 is MNHNS and CDR2 is SASEGT. Germline trimming cut 7 bases from V and 1 base from J; bases unmatched to any gene: 13. The CDR3 reads CASTPKRGTGGTDTQYF. The CDR3 DNA reads as TGTGCCAGCACCCCTAAACGAGGGACAGGAGGCACAGATACGCAGTATTTT.

The chain links TRBV3-1 to TRBJ2-7; TRBD2 aligns across 12 bases. The length of the CDR3 is 14 residues. After removal of 7 bases from V and 2 bases from J, the junction contained 3 bases not matched to a gene. The germline CDR1 and CDR2 sequences are LGHDT and YNNKEL (reference sequence). The CDR3 bases are TGTGCCAGCATCACTAGCGGGGGGACCTACGAGCAGTACTTC. Encoded protein: CASITSGGTYEQYF.

The chain joins TRBV14 to TRBJ1-1; TRBD1 matches at 8 bases. The germline CDR1 and CDR2 sequences are SGHDN and FVKESK. V lost 0 bases to trimming and J lost 8 bases; unmatched junction nucleotides: 11. The CDR3 spans 16 residues. CDR3 protein: CASSQDQWGTGSEAFF. DNA for the CDR3: TGTGCCAGCAGCCAAGATCAATGGGGGACAGGTTCGGAAGCTTTCTTT.

This clonotype was counted many times. The rearrangement joins TRBV28 to TRBJ2-3, with D unclear. Per germline, CDR1 MDHEN and CDR2 SYDVKM. Trimming removed 8 bases from V and 6 bases from J, with 15 bases in between. This CDR3 comprises 13 residues. The DNA of the CDR3 is TGTGCCAGCCAGATCCCAGGTGTGGATACGCAGTATTTT. As protein: CASQIPGVDTQYF.

This clonotype was recorded many times. This chain joins TRBV7-2 and TRBJ2-4, with 16 bases fitting TRBD2. The CDR3 loop spans 16 amino acids. In germline, CDR1 is SGHTA, CDR2 FQGNSA. Unmatched junction bases numbered 3, after V lost 4 bases and J lost 6 bases. CDR3 in amino acids: CASSSGLAGGRNIQYF. The CDR3 region has the DNA TGTGCCAGCAGCTCGGGACTAGCGGGGGGGAGAAACATTCAGTACTTC.

A few counts support this clonotype. V usage is TRBV25-1 and J usage is TRBJ2-5; TRBD1 is a possible D gene (6 bases). V shed 1 base and J shed 4 bases, with 13 bases lying between them. The CDR3 runs 15 residues. Germline V gene lookup returns CDR1 MGHDK and CDR2 SYGVNS. CDR3 amino acids: CASSEWKGVGETQYF. The CDR3 nucleotides read TGTGCCAGCAGTGAATGGAAGGGGGTCGGAGAGACCCAGTACTTC. Together with reference TRBV25-1 and TRBJ2-5, the CDR3 gives the full variable domain: EADIYQTPRYLVIGTGKKITLECSQTMGHDKMYWYQQDPGMELHLIHYSYGVNSTEKGDLSSESTVSRIRTEHFPLTLESARPSHTSQYLCASSEWKGVGETQYFGPGTRLLVL.

This chain connects TRBV29-1 to TRBJ2-6; TRBD1 matches 9 bases. This CDR3 is built from 17 residues. From germline, CDR1 is SQVTM and CDR2 ANQGSEA. V lost 5 bases to trimming and J lost 0 bases; unmatched junction nucleotides: 8. This CDR3 reads CSVLTGTGHSGANVLTF. In DNA form, the CDR3 reads TGCAGCGTTCTCACCGGGACAGGGCACTCTGGGGCCAACGTCCTGACTTTC.

This clonotype was detected a few times. The V call is TRBV20-1, the J call TRBJ2-3; a weak D match, TRBD2 (6 bases). From germline, CDR1 is DFQATT and CDR2 SNEGSKA (reference sequence). The length of the CDR3 is 14 residues. Trimming took off 3 bases at V and 3 bases at J, with 13 bases between the two ends. CDR3: CSARTGLATDTQYF. The DNA for the CDR3 is TGCAGTGCTAGGACGGGGCTAGCGACAGATACGCAGTATTTT.

This clonotype has a handful of counts. The V call is TRBV28, the J call TRBJ2-3, with 7 bases aligning to TRBD1. Germline CDR1 is MDHEN and CDR2 is SYDVKM. Trimming cost V 9 bases and J 2 bases; bases outside gene matches: 11. This CDR3 spans 15 amino acids. CDR3 sequence: CASGQVRFVTDTQYF. The CDR3 nucleotides are TGTGCCAGTGGACAGGTTAGGTTTGTCACAGATACGCAGTATTTT.

This clonotype was counted only a few times. The chain is built from TRBV4-3 and TRBJ1-5; D is unclear. CDR3 length equals 15 residues. Germline CDR1 reads LGHNA; CDR2 reads YSLEER. V was clipped by 1 base and J by 3 bases, with 10 bases between them. CDR3 residues: CASSQAPGSNQPQHF. DNA for the CDR3: TGCGCCAGCAGCCAAGCCCCCGGCTCCAATCAGCCCCAGCATTTT.

The chain links TRBV5-1 to TRBJ2-3; 7 nucleotides align to TRBD2. CDR1 is SGHRS and CDR2 is YFSETQ in the germline V gene. This CDR3 region has 14 residues. The trim removed 4 bases at V and 8 bases at J, leaving 10 bases unmatched. CDR3 sequence (DNA): TGCGCCAGCAGCCTACCTAGCGGACAAGGTACGCAGTATTTT. The encoded protein is CASSLPSGQGTQYF.

This clonotype was seen only a few times. The J gene is TRBJ2-7, the V gene TRBV5-1, with D tentatively TRBD1 (5 bases). The germline CDR1 and CDR2 sequences are SGHRS and YFSETQ. The germline V and J ends were trimmed by 6 bases and 2 bases, with 12 bases remaining between them. The CDR3 is 13 residues long. For the CDR3, the DNA is TGCGCCAGCACTGGGGCAGGGACCTACGAGCAGTACTTC. This encodes CASTGAGTYEQYF.